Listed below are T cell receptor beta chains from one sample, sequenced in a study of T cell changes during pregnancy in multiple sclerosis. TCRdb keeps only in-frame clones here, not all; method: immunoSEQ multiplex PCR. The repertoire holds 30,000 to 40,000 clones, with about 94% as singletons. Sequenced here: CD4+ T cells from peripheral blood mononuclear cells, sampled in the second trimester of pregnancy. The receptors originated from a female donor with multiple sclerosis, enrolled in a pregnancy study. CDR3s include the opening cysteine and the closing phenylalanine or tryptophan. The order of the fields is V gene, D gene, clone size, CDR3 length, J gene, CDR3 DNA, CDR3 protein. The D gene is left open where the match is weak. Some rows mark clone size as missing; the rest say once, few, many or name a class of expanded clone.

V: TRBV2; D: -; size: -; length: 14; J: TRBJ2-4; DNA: TGTGCCAGCATTGGGCTAGCAGGCAAAAACATTCAGTACTTC; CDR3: CASIGLAGKNIQYF
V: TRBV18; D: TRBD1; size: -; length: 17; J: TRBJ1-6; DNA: TGTGCCAGCTCACCAGAGGGAAGACAGGGGGCCCATTCACCCCTCCACTTT; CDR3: CASSPEGRQGAHSPLHF
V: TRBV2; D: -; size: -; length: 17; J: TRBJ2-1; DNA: TGTGCCAGCAGTGAACGTGGTCTCCAACACTCCTACAATGAGCAGTTCTTC; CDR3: CASSERGLQHSYNEQFF
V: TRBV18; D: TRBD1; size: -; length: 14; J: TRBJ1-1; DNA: TGTGCCAGCTCGAGACAGGGGGGGAACACTGAAGCTTTCTTT; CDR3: CASSRQGGNTEAFF
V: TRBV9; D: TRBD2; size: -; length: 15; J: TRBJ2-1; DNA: TGTGCCAGCAGCGTAGGGGTTAGCGGGGGGGAGTGGCAGTTCTTC; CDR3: CASSVGVSGGEWQFF
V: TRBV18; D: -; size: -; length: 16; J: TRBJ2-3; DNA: TGTGCCAGCTCACCACCCTGGGGCAGTAGCACAGATACGCAGTATTTT; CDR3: CASSPPWGSSTDTQYF
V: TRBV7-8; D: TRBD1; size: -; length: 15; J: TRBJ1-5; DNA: TGTGCCAGCAGCTTAGGACAGGGGCACAATCAGCCCCAGCATTTT; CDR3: CASSLGQGHNQPQHF
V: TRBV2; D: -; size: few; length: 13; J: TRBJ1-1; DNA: TGTGCCAGCAGTCGGGATCAGAACACTGAAGCTTTCTTT; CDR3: CASSRDQNTEAFF
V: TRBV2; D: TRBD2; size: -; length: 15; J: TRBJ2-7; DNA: TGTGCCAGCATCTCCCCCGAAATAGCGGGGTACGAGCAGTACTTC; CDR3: CASISPEIAGYEQYF
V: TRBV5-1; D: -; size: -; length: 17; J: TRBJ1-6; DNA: TGCGCCAGCAGCCGAGGGATCGGCCTCGGGTATAATTCACCCCTCCACTTT; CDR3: CASSRGIGLGYNSPLHF
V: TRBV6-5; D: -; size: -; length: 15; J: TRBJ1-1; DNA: TGTGCCAGCAGCCGGGGGGAATGGGCGAGTACTGAAGCTTTCTTT; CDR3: CASSRGEWASTEAFF
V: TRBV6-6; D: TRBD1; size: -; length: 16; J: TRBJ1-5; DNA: TGTGCCAGCAGTTACCCGCCTGGACAGGGGAATCAGCCCCAGCATTTT; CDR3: CASSYPPGQGNQPQHF
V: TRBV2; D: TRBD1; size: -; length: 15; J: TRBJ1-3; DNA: TGTGCCAGCAGTCGACAGGGTTATACTGGAAACACCATATATTTT; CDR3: CASSRQGYTGNTIYF
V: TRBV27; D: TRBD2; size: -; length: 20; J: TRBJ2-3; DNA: TGTGCCAGCAGTTTGTCCTCTGGGCTAGCGGGAGGGCCAGACACAGATACGCAGTATTTT; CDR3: CASSLSSGLAGGPDTDTQYF
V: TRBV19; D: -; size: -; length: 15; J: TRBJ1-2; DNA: TGTGCCAGTCGGCGGGGGAACAGCCCTTGGTATGGCTACACCTTC; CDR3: CASRRGNSPWYGYTF
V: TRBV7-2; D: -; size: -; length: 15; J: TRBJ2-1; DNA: TGTGCCAGCAGCGCACCGGGTCTCCGAACAGGAGAGCAGTTCTTC; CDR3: CASSAPGLRTGEQFF
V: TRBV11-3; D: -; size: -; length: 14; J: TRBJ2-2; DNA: TGTGCCAGCAGCCGAGATCCCACCACCGGGGAGCTGTTTTTT; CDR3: CASSRDPTTGELFF
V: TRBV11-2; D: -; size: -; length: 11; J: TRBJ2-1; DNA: TGTGCCAGCAGCATTCTAGCGGAGCAGTTCTTC; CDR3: CASSILAEQFF
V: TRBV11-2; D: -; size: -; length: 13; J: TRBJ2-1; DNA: TGTGCCAGCAGCCGAGGGCCTTACAATGAGCAGTTCTTC; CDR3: CASSRGPYNEQFF
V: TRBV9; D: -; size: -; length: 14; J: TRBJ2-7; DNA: TGTGCCAGCAGCGCACGACAGGCTCCCTACGAGCAGTACTTC; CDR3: CASSARQAPYEQYF
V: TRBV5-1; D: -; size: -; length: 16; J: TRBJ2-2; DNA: TGCGCCAGCAGCTTGCTTCCGGGAATGGGAACCGGGGAGCTGTTTTTT; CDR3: CASSLLPGMGTGELFF
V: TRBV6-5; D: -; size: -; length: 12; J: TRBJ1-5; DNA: TGTGCCAGCAGGCGCAATAATCAGCCCCAGCATTTT; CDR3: CASRRNNQPQHF
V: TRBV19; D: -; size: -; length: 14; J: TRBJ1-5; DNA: TGTGCCAGTAGTCCCTCTGGGAGTGGGCAGCCCCAGCATTTT; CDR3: CASSPSGSGQPQHF
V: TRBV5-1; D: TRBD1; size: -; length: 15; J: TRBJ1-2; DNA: TGCGCCAGCAGCCCGACCGGGACAGGGGGCTATGGCTACACCTTC; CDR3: CASSPTGTGGYGYTF
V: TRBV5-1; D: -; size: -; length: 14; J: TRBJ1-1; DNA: TGCGCCAGCAGCTTCCAGGGGCGCGTCACTGAAGCTTTCTTT; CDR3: CASSFQGRVTEAFF
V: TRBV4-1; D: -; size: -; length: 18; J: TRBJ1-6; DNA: TGCGCCAGCAGCCAAGGCCCCGGAGGGTCGGGCTATAATTCACCCCTCCACTTT; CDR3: CASSQGPGGSGYNSPLHF
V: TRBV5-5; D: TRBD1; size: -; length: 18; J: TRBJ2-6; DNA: TGTGCCAGCAGCTTGGAACCGGGACAGGGGGCTGGGGCCAACGTCCTGACTTTC; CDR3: CASSLEPGQGAGANVLTF
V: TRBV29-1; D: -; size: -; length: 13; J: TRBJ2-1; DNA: TGCAGCCTCCAATGGAGCTCCTACAATGAGCAGTTCTTC; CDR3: CSLQWSSYNEQFF
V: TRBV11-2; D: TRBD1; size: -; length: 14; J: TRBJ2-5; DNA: TGTGCCAGCAGCTTCAGGGGGACCTCGGAGACCCAGTACTTC; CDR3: CASSFRGTSETQYF
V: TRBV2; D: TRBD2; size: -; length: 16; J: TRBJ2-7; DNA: TGTGCCAGCCGGAGCCTTCTGAGCGGGAGGGCCTCAGGGCAGTACTTC; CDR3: CASRSLLSGRASGQYF
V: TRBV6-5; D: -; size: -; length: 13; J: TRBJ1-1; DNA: TGTGCCAGCAGTAAATCCGGGAACACTGAAGCTTTCTTT; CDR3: CASSKSGNTEAFF
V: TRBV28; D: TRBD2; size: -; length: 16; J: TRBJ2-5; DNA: TGTGCCAGCAGTTTAAGTGAGGTAGCGGGAGTGGTAGCCCAGTACTTC; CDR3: CASSLSEVAGVVAQYF
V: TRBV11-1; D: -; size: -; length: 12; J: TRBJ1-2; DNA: TGTGCCAGCAGCTCAACCTCTATCGGCTACACCTTC; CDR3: CASSSTSIGYTF
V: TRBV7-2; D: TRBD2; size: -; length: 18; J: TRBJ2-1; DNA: TGTGCCAGCAGCTTTAAAGCGGGGGGCCGAACGTCCTACAATGAGCAGTTCTTC; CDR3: CASSFKAGGRTSYNEQFF
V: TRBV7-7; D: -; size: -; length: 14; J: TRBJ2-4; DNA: TGTGCCAGCAGCTTATGTATAGCCAAAAACATTCAGTACTTC; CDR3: CASSLCIAKNIQYF
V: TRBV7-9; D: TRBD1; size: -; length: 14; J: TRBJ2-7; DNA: TGTGCCAGCAGCCCGGGACAGTCCTCCTACGAGCAGTACTTC; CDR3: CASSPGQSSYEQYF
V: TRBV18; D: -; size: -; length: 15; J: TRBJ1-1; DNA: TGTGCCAGCTCCCCGAGACAGGAACCCAACACTGAAGCTTTCTTT; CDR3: CASSPRQEPNTEAFF
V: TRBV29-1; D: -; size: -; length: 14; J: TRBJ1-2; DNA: TGCAGCGTTGACCCGGGACTGCGTACGAATGGCTACACCTTC; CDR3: CSVDPGLRTNGYTF
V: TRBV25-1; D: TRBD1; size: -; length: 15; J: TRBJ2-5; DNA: TGTGCCAGCAGTGACCGGGACAGAGTGGCGAAGACCCAGTACTTC; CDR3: CASSDRDRVAKTQYF
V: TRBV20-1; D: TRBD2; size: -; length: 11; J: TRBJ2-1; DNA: TGCAGTGCTAGCCCCGGGGGGGAGCAGTTCTTC; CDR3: CSASPGGEQFF
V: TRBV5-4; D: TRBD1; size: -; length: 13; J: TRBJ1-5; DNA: TGTGCCAGCAGCCGGGACAGTGGGCAGCCCCAGCATTTT; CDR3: CASSRDSGQPQHF
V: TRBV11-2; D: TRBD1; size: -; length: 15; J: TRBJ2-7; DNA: TGTGCCAGCAGCTCCTCCCCAGGGGGCATCCACGAGCAGTACTTC; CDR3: CASSSSPGGIHEQYF
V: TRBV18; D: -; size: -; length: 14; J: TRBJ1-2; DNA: TGTGCCAGCTCACCACTGATCGGGGAGGGTGGCTACACCTTC; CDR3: CASSPLIGEGGYTF
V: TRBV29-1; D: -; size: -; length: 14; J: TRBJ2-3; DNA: TGCAGCGCCCTTAGCGGTCGTAGCACAGATACGCAGTATTTT; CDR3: CSALSGRSTDTQYF
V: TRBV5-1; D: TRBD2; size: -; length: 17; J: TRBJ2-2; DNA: TGCGCCAGCAGCTCCCCGGGACTAGCGGGAGGAGGCGGGGAGCTGTTTTTT; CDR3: CASSSPGLAGGGGELFF
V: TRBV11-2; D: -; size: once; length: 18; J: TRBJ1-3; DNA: TGTGCCAGCAGCAAAAAAGGCCTACAGGGAGACTCTGGAAACACCATATATTTT; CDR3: CASSKKGLQGDSGNTIYF
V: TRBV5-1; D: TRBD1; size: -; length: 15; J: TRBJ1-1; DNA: TGCGCCAGCAGTTTAGACAGGGTGGGAAGGGCTGAAGCTTTCTTT; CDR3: CASSLDRVGRAEAFF
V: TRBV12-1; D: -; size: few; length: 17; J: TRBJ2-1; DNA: TGTGCCAGCAGCCCAGAGCCAGAGCGGGAGTCCCACAATGAGCAGTTCTTC; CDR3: CASSPEPERESHNEQFF
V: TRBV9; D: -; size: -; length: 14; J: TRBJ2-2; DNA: TGTGCCAGCAGCCCTCAGCGGGCCACCGGGGAGCTGTTTTTT; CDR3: CASSPQRATGELFF
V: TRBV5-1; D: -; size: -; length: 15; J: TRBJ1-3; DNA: TGCGCCAGCAGCTTGGGGCAGGGCGGTGGAAACACCATATATTTT; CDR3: CASSLGQGGGNTIYF
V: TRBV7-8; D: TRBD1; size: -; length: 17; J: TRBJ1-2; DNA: TGTGCCAGCAGCCCTAAAACAGGGGGCGCGAGCTCCTATGGCTACACCTTC; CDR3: CASSPKTGGASSYGYTF
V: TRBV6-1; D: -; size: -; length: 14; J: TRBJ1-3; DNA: TGTGCCACTTTCGTACAGGGTCTCGGAAACACCATATATTTT; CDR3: CATFVQGLGNTIYF
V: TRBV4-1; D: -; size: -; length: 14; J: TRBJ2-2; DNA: TGCGCCAGCAGCCATAACAGGGCGGCCGGGGAGCTGTTTTTT; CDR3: CASSHNRAAGELFF
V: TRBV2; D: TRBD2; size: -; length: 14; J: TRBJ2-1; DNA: TGTGCCAGCAGGGGGACTAGCGGGAGCAATGAGCAGTTCTTC; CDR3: CASRGTSGSNEQFF
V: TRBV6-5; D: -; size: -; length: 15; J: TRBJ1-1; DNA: TGTGCCAGCAGACGTAGGACAGTAATGAACACTGAAGCTTTCTTT; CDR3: CASRRRTVMNTEAFF